One T cell receptor beta chain is described in this entry. Seattle-derived patients entered the study during active infection and were followed longitudinally. The authors' processing: It was from reference gene primer amplification that nucleated cell counts were estimated. Sequenced by immunoSEQ multiplex PCR; TCRdb stores in-frame clones only, minus some. V, J and clone size reflect that table, while D and trimming were determined from the DNA. The sample contains around 470,000 clones, about 91% of which appear only once. This sample is part of a study of blood T cell repertoires in COVID-19. Looking at the study overall: Samples came from the United States, Italy and Spain, spanning acute and convalescent COVID-19. T cells, B-cell-depleted T cells, or PBMCs provided the cDNA or gDNA that served as material.

Germline-derived CDR1 and CDR2 are SQVTM and ANQGSEA. J was trimmed by 5 bases and V by 7 bases; bases with no gene match: 4. CDR3 size: 12 residues. Sequencing used peripheral blood. This receptor was identified in a man aged 18 to 30 with COVID-19, enrolled during active disease. The chain recombines TRBV29-1 with TRBJ2-5; 10 positions agree with TRBD2. The DNA of the CDR3 is TGCAGCGGAGCAGCGGGGGGGGAGACCCAGTACTTC. Residues: CSGAAGGETQYF.